This entry describes one T cell receptor (beta chain). No antigen is known for it. The data belong to a study of T cell repertoires in cytomegalovirus infection. Germline V gene data show CDR1 as SGHAT and CDR2 as FQNNGV. The CDR3 spans 15 residues. Trimming left V 4 bases short and J 1 base short, with 13 bases between. A single record per CDR3 protein comes from TCRdb applying MiXCR to the reads. The sample lists under 450,000 distinct CDR3 sequences, about 35% occurring once. Sample: cultured PBMCs, taken from culture after CMV antigen stimulation. This chain links TRBV11-2 with TRBJ1-1; D may be TRBD1 (5 bases). This TCR derives from a human donor in good health (CMV status not recorded). Some clones in this sample may be carry-over from other donors' samples. CDR3 in amino acids: CASSYRTTGNTEAFF. In DNA, the CDR3 is TGTGCCAGCAGCTATCGGACAACAGGGAACACTGAAGCTTTCTTT.